These T cell receptor beta chains were read from a single sample in a study of blood T cell repertoires in COVID-19. Profiling relied on immunoSEQ multiplex PCR, and the TCRdb table lists in-frame clones only, not all of them. The data hold roughly 290,000 clones, with over 75% observed a single time. Sequenced: peripheral blood. All receptors come from a woman in her twenties or thirties with COVID-19, enrolled during active disease. CDR3s include the opening cysteine and the closing phenylalanine or tryptophan. The order of the fields is V gene, CDR3 length, clone size, D gene, J gene, CDR3 DNA, CDR3 protein. A D gene is named only where the DNA matches it firmly. Not every row has a clone size; where given, it reads once, few, many or a size class.

>TRBV28|14|.|TRBD1|TRBJ1-1
TGTGCCAGCAGTTCAGGACAGGGGAACACTGAAGCTTTCTTT
CASSSGQGNTEAFF
>TRBV4-3|18|.|TRBD1|TRBJ1-2
TGCGCCAGCAGCCAAGAGGGGTACGGGGACAGGCTGGGGCCTGGCTACACCTTC
CASSQEGYGDRLGPGYTF
>TRBV11-1|12|few|TRBD1|TRBJ1-1
TGTGCCAGCAGCACAGGGGGCACTGAAGCTTTCTTT
CASSTGGTEAFF
>TRBV4-1|15|.|.|TRBJ2-4
TGCGCCAGCAGCCAAGGGTGGCAGGGGGGAAACATTCAGTACTTC
CASSQGWQGGNIQYF
>TRBV2|13|.|TRBD1|TRBJ2-3
TGTGCCAGCGATCGGACAGGGGGAGATACGCAGTATTTT
CASDRTGGDTQYF
>TRBV30|13|.|.|TRBJ1-5
TGTGCCTGGAGTGTTAGAGGGGGACAGCCCCAGCATTTT
CAWSVRGGQPQHF
>TRBV5-1|14|.|TRBD1|TRBJ1-3
TGCGCCAGCAGCTCATCGGACAGGGGGCACACCATATATTTT
CASSSSDRGHTIYF
>TRBV19|15|once|TRBD2|TRBJ2-5
TGTGCCACCATCTCACTAGCGGGAGGGCCGGAGACCCAGTACTTC
CATISLAGGPETQYF
>TRBV28|15|once|TRBD1|TRBJ1-1
TGTGCCAGCAGTTTACGCCGACAGGGAGGAACTGAAGCTTTCTTT
CASSLRRQGGTEAFF
>TRBV30|14|.|TRBD2|TRBJ2-1
TGTGCCTGGGGGACTAGCGGGTCCTACAATGAGCAGTTCTTC
CAWGTSGSYNEQFF
>TRBV9|15|.|TRBD1|TRBJ1-2
TGTGCCAGCACCCCCCAGGACAGGCCGTTCTATGGCTACACCTTC
CASTPQDRPFYGYTF
>TRBV4-1|13|.|TRBD1|TRBJ2-7
TGCGCCAGCAGGGACAGGGGAAAAGACGAGCAGTACTTC
CASRDRGKDEQYF
>TRBV5-6|15|.|.|TRBJ2-7
TGTGCCAGCAGCTTGATTGACAGTCGCTGGTACGAGCAGTACTTC
CASSLIDSRWYEQYF
>TRBV5-1|15|.|TRBD2|TRBJ2-5
TGCGCCAGCAGCTCTGGACTAGATCGGCGAGAGACCCAGTACTTC
CASSSGLDRRETQYF
>TRBV28|17|once|TRBD1|TRBJ2-1
TGTGCCAGCAGTTATAATGGGGGCAGGGGGTTTTACAATGAGCAGTTCTTC
CASSYNGGRGFYNEQFF
>TRBV10-3|15|.|TRBD1|TRBJ1-5
TGTGCCATCAGTGCGGGACAGGGGGCCGGCCAGCCCCAGCATTTT
CAISAGQGAGQPQHF
>TRBV5-5|13|.|.|TRBJ2-5
TGTGCCAGCAGCTTGGAGAGGGAGGAGACCCAGTACTTC
CASSLEREETQYF
>TRBV12-3/TRBV12-4|13|.|TRBD1|TRBJ1-1
TGTGCCAGCAGTTTGGCGACAGGGGTGGAAGCTTTCTTT
CASSLATGVEAFF
>TRBV28|13|few|.|TRBJ1-2
TGTGCCAGCAGGACCGGGACACCCTATGGCTACACCTTC
CASRTGTPYGYTF
>TRBV7-9|15|.|TRBD1|TRBJ2-3
TGTGCCAGCAGCGGGCAGGGACAGAGGGTGGATACGCAGTATTTT
CASSGQGQRVDTQYF
>TRBV4-3|14|.|.|TRBJ1-6
TGCGCCAGCAGCCAAGGGGGCCTCCATTCACCCCTCCACTTT
CASSQGGLHSPLHF
>TRBV2|11|.|.|TRBJ1-1
TGTGCCAGCAGGGCCCGGGGAGAAGCTTTCTTT
CASRARGEAFF
>TRBV21-1|15|.|.|TRBJ2-5
TGTGCCAGCAGCAAAGTACAGTGGGAGCAAGAGACCCAGTACTTC
CASSKVQWEQETQYF
>TRBV10-3|13|.|.|TRBJ1-3
TGTGCCATCAGTGACAGTTATGGAAACACCATATATTTT
CAISDSYGNTIYF
>TRBV7-9|13|.|.|TRBJ1-5
TGTGCCAGCAGTCTGGAGGGATCTCAGCCCCAGCATTTT
CASSLEGSQPQHF